Listed below are T cell receptor beta chains from one sample, sequenced in a study of human T cells and chemical hapten exposure. TCRdb fed the RACE reads into MiXCR, producing one record per CDR3 protein. The data contain approximately 52,000 distinct CDR3 sequences, roughly 9% of them seen just once; the ten biggest clones take up more than 9%. Source: whole blood, taken in connection with sensitization to the hapten diphenylcyclopropenone (DPC). The receptors stem from a woman aged 25 to 39 with alopecia areata. Some clones in this sample may be carry-over from other donors' samples. Both conserved end residues are part of each CDR3. A D gene is named only where the DNA matches it firmly. The size entry is marked missing in some rows and otherwise reads once, few, many or a size class.

cdr3_length	v_call	d_call	j_call	clone_size	cdr3_aa	cdr3_nt
16	TRBV27	NA	TRBJ1-3	NA	CASSLRPPSSGNTIYF	TGTGCCAGCAGTTTGAGACCACCGAGCTCTGGAAACACCATATATTTT
14	TRBV4-3	NA	TRBJ2-7	many	CASSHRRGVDEQYF	TGCGCCAGCAGCCATAGGAGGGGAGTGGACGAGCAGTACTTC
16	TRBV20-1	TRBD1	TRBJ2-6	NA	CSAPGQGPSGANVLTF	TGCAGTGCACCGGGACAGGGACCCTCTGGGGCCAACGTCCTGACTTTC
14	TRBV27	NA	TRBJ2-3	few	CASTDPPPLDTQYF	TGTGCCAGCACCGACCCCCCCCCCCTAGATACGCAGTATTTT
12	TRBV5-6	NA	TRBJ1-6	NA	CASSQGHSPLHF	TGTGCCAGCAGCCAGGGGCACTCACCCCTCCACTTT
13	TRBV7-6	TRBD1	TRBJ2-1	NA	CASRQTGMNEQFF	TGTGCCAGCAGACAGACAGGGATGAATGAGCAGTTCTTC
15	TRBV12-3/TRBV12-4	TRBD1	TRBJ2-1	many	CASGPGTGYYNEQFF	TGTGCCAGCGGTCCCGGGACAGGGTACTACAATGAGCAGTTCTTC
15	TRBV7-2	TRBD1	TRBJ2-3	NA	CASSLVGQTTDTQYF	TGTGCCAGCAGCTTAGTGGGACAGACCACAGATACGCAGTATTTT
15	TRBV5-1	NA	TRBJ1-1	few	CASSPVDNRNTEAFF	TGCGCCAGCAGCCCGGTGGACAACAGGAACACTGAAGCTTTCTTT
14	TRBV4-3	NA	TRBJ2-3	few	CASSQLRGTDTQYF	TGCGCCAGCAGCCAACTCAGAGGGACAGATACGCAGTATTTT
15	TRBV12-3/TRBV12-4	TRBD2	TRBJ2-3	few	CASSLETGGLDTQYF	TGTGCCAGCAGTTTAGAGACGGGGGGGCTGGATACGCAGTATTTT
12	TRBV7-2	NA	TRBJ1-2	few	CASTKQNYGYTF	TGTGCCAGCACTAAGCAAAACTATGGCTACACCTTC
13	TRBV6-2/TRBV6-3	NA	TRBJ1-4	few	CASSFQATERLFF	TGTGCCAGCAGTTTCCAGGCAACGGAACGACTGTTTTTT
14	TRBV11-2	NA	TRBJ1-3	many	CATHPGGDRNTIYF	TGTGCCACCCACCCCGGCGGGGACCGAAACACCATATATTTT
13	TRBV7-2	NA	TRBJ1-1	many	CASSLELNTEAFF	TGTGCCAGCAGCTTAGAATTGAACACTGAAGCTTTCTTT
16	TRBV5-4	TRBD2	TRBJ2-3	NA	CASRSGTSGGVDTQYF	TGTGCCAGCAGATCCGGGACTAGCGGGGGGGTGGATACGCAGTATTTT
13	TRBV30	NA	TRBJ1-2	NA	CAWSEENDYGYTF	TGTGCCTGGAGTGAAGAAAATGACTATGGCTACACCTTC
14	TRBV6-5	TRBD1	TRBJ2-5	NA	CASSPRTGQETQYF	TGTGCCAGCAGTCCCCGGACAGGGCAAGAGACCCAGTACTTC
15	TRBV7-7	NA	TRBJ2-5	few	CASSPIGGWQETQYF	TGTGCTAGCAGCCCGATCGGGGGTTGGCAAGAGACCCAGTACTTC
13	TRBV11-2	NA	TRBJ2-7	few	CASSFPRTYEQYF	TGTGCCAGCAGCTTTCCCAGGACGTACGAGCAGTACTTC
13	TRBV24-1	NA	TRBJ2-6	NA	CATKATGANVLTF	TGTGCCACCAAGGCTACTGGGGCCAACGTCCTGACTTTC
14	TRBV28	TRBD1	TRBJ2-7	NA	CASSLRGQGFEQYF	TGTGCCAGCAGTTTACGGGGACAGGGTTTCGAGCAGTACTTC